Listed below are T cell receptor beta chains from one sample, sequenced in a study of blood T cell repertoires in COVID-19. Produced via immunoSEQ multiplex PCR; TCRdb's table is partial and in-frame only. The sample has roughly 61,000 clones, about 91% seen once; the top ten hold approximately 2.1%. The sequenced material came from peripheral blood. Source of these receptors: a man between 60 and 70 years old with acute or convalescent COVID-19. Both conserved end residues are part of each CDR3. D genes are given only for firm matches. Size is stated for part of the rows, as once, few or many counts, or as a class when the clone is expanded.

clone_size,j_call,v_call,cdr3_length,d_call,cdr3_aa,cdr3_nt
NA,TRBJ2-5,TRBV11-3,14,NA,CASSLGGLQETQYF,TGTGCCAGCAGCTTAGGCGGCCTTCAAGAGACCCAGTACTTC
once,TRBJ1-2,TRBV12-5,14,NA,CASGLYLSNYGYTF,TGTGCTAGTGGTTTGTATCTCTCTAACTATGGCTACACCTTC
NA,TRBJ2-7,TRBV5-4,19,TRBD2,CASSVPGTGGTSGSYEQYF,TGTGCCAGCAGCGTCCCCGGGACAGGCGGGACTAGCGGGAGCTACGAGCAGTACTTC
NA,TRBJ2-2,TRBV15,16,NA,CATSRGGRGRSGELFF,TGTGCCACCAGCAGAGGGGGCAGGGGTCGGTCCGGGGAGCTGTTTTTT
once,TRBJ2-2,TRBV5-1,15,NA,CASSPMESRRGELFF,TGCGCCAGCAGCCCGATGGAGTCACGACGCGGGGAGCTGTTTTTT
NA,TRBJ2-1,TRBV19,21,TRBD2,CASRTMGGSGRVYSSYNEQFF,TGTGCCAGTAGGACGATGGGAGGTAGCGGGAGGGTTTATAGCTCCTACAATGAGCAGTTCTTC
NA,TRBJ1-1,TRBV5-1,14,TRBD1,CASSFTAGGIEAFF,TGCGCCAGCAGCTTCACGGCAGGGGGGATCGAAGCTTTCTTT
NA,TRBJ1-6,TRBV6-6,16,NA,CASSDRGGQYNSPLHF,TGTGCCAGCAGCGATCGGGGGGGCCAATATAATTCACCCCTCCACTTT
NA,TRBJ2-1,TRBV30,14,TRBD2,CAWGGGLAIDEQFF,TGTGCCTGGGGGGGAGGACTAGCGATCGATGAGCAGTTCTTC
NA,TRBJ2-2,TRBV11-3,15,NA,CASSPGVATTGELFF,TGTGCCAGCAGCCCCGGGGTAGCGACCACCGGGGAGCTGTTTTTT
NA,TRBJ2-3,TRBV7-9,15,NA,CASSLGRGRTDTQYF,TGTGCCAGCAGCTTAGGGCGGGGGCGCACAGATACGCAGTATTTT
NA,TRBJ2-1,TRBV27,24,TRBD2,CASSSLKGGALGTSGRVVYNEQFF,TGTGCCAGCAGTTCACTAAAAGGGGGGGCCTTAGGGACTAGCGGGAGGGTAGTCTACAATGAGCAGTTCTTC
NA,TRBJ2-1,TRBV5-1,16,TRBD2,CASSPLTSGDLNEQFF,TGCGCCAGCAGCCCCCTGACTAGCGGAGACCTCAATGAGCAGTTCTTC
NA,TRBJ2-3,TRBV24-1,16,TRBD1,CATSDSGDRETDTQYF,TGTGCCACCAGTGATTCGGGGGACAGGGAAACAGATACGCAGTATTTT
medium-sized,TRBJ1-1,TRBV30,16,TRBD1,CAWSTGARGVNTEAFF,TGTGCCTGGAGTACAGGGGCCAGGGGGGTGAACACTGAAGCTTTCTTT
NA,TRBJ2-7,TRBV11-3,13,NA,CASSLDRASEQYF,TGTGCCAGCAGCTTAGACAGGGCGAGCGAGCAGTACTTC
NA,TRBJ2-7,TRBV19,14,NA,CASSISRNNYEQYF,TGTGCCAGTAGTATTTCCAGGAACAACTACGAGCAGTACTTC
NA,TRBJ1-1,TRBV27,14,NA,CASSLSGGVTEAFF,TGTGCCAGCAGTTTATCGGGGGGGGTCACTGAAGCTTTCTTT
NA,TRBJ2-1,TRBV5-1,11,NA,CASSRGNEQFF,TGCGCCAGCAGCCGAGGTAATGAGCAGTTCTTC
few,TRBJ1-1,TRBV28,16,TRBD1,CASSLVQGAQNTEAFF,TGTGCCAGCAGTTTAGTCCAGGGGGCCCAGAACACTGAAGCTTTCTTT
once,TRBJ2-1,TRBV4-2,15,TRBD2,CASSQAWLAANEQFF,TGTGCCAGCAGCCAAGCATGGCTAGCGGCAAATGAGCAGTTCTTC
NA,TRBJ1-3,TRBV30,13,TRBD1,CAWTGGAGNTIYF,TGTGCCTGGACAGGGGGAGCTGGAAACACCATATATTTT
once,TRBJ2-2,TRBV6-2/TRBV6-3,19,TRBD1,CASSYSDRGRRTNTGELFF,TGTGCCAGCAGTTACTCGGACAGGGGGCGCAGGACGAACACCGGGGAGCTGTTTTTT
NA,TRBJ2-5,TRBV5-1,15,TRBD1,CASSSSTGMGETQYF,TGCGCCAGCAGCTCTTCGACAGGGATGGGAGAGACCCAGTACTTC
NA,TRBJ1-2,TRBV6-2/TRBV6-3,15,TRBD1,CASSTSDRGNYGYTF,TGTGCCAGCAGTACTTCTGACAGGGGCAACTATGGCTACACCTTC
NA,TRBJ1-3,TRBV28,13,NA,CASSFVQRNTIYF,TGTGCCAGCAGTTTTGTACAGCGAAACACCATATATTTT
NA,TRBJ1-1,TRBV6-5,13,TRBD1,CASSTTGKTEAFF,TGTGCCAGCAGTACGACAGGGAAGACTGAAGCTTTCTTT
NA,TRBJ1-1,TRBV18,15,NA,CASSPSDRWGTEAFF,TGTGCCAGCTCACCATCCGACAGGTGGGGTACTGAAGCTTTCTTT
NA,TRBJ1-5,TRBV5-1,13,NA,CASSPGGNQPQHF,TGCGCCAGCTCACCGGGTGGCAATCAGCCCCAGCATTTT
NA,TRBJ2-7,TRBV29-1,13,NA,CSVEKESTYEQYF,TGCAGCGTTGAGAAGGAGAGCACCTACGAGCAGTACTTC
NA,TRBJ2-7,TRBV28,12,TRBD2,CASRTPGGLAGF,TGTGCCAGCAGGACCCCCGGGGGACTAGCGGGCTTC